Below, one TCR beta chain is given with its context. Its antigen remains unidentified. No base-level quality is on record; no much larger clone is a single base apart. TCRbeta CDR3 regions were amplified from genomic DNA by means of the immunoSEQ Assay, a bias-controlled multiplex PCR. In the source study's methods: Within the assay, amplification of reference gene primers was used to estimate how many nucleated cells each sample contained. To quantify the absolute abundance of each unique TCRbeta CDR3 rearrangement, sequence reads were collapsed and filtered. For each sample, productive Simpson clonality was calculated as the square root of Simpson's diversity index across productive rearrangements. Imported from immuneACCESS, the table was reduced by TCRdb to in-frame sequences with V and J called. These copies leave out some clones; in studies compared against another copy, an unresolved V gene accounts for under half, and the cause of the remainder is not known. Clone size and V and J calls were adopted from that table, with D and trimming inferred from the DNA. The sample table contains roughly 200,000 clones; only one count was recorded for approximately 81% of them. The ten biggest clones cover around 4.9% of the sample.

The sample originates from a study of blood T cell repertoires in COVID-19 (dated by TCRdb to 2020 to 2022). Background for the entire study: Samples from collaborators originated in the United States, Italy and Spain and spanned both the acute and convalescent phases of COVID-19. Where available, HLA class I and class II types were taken from metadata supplied by the sample provider and were not determined by assay-based typing. Deeply sampled blood TCRbeta repertoires from subjects exposed to, actively infected with, or recovered from COVID-19 were included in the dataset. Samples came from the ongoing ImmuneRACE study (first 160 participants) plus 1,254 subjects from 6 global collaborators. The repertoires were released in a freely available public database intended as a resource for research on the immune response to SARS-CoV-2. The material from the prospective study consisted of cDNA or gDNA derived from T cells, B-cell-depleted T cells, or PBMCs. A de-identified subject ID, COVID-19 status, age in years and sex were almost always included in the sample metadata.

The collaborating institutions used their own protocols to collect whole blood in K2EDTA tubes. Collaborator samples were shipped for TCRbeta analysis as frozen whole blood, isolated PBMCs, or DNA extracted from either sample type. What the study reported, not specific to this receptor: Clinical and demographic metadata were provided uncurated, with the amount varying by source and participant.

From cysteine to phenylalanine, the CDR3 is 14 amino acids long. Only CDR3 DNA remains: 42 bases, in frame from the first base. The germline V gene (reference sequence) gives CDR1 as LGHDT and CDR2 as YNNKEL. V is reduced by 7 bases and J by 0 bases, leaving a spacing of 12 bases between them. Rearrangement joined TRBV3-1 (or the pseudogene TRBV3-2) to TRBJ1-2; a confident D gene designation cannot be given. Sequences were obtained from peripheral blood. The TCR originated in a woman over 75 with acute or convalescent COVID-19. The CDR3 has the sequence CASKGGGANYGYTF. At the DNA level, the sequence is TGTGCCAGCAAGGGAGGTGGGGCTAACTATGGCTACACCTTC.